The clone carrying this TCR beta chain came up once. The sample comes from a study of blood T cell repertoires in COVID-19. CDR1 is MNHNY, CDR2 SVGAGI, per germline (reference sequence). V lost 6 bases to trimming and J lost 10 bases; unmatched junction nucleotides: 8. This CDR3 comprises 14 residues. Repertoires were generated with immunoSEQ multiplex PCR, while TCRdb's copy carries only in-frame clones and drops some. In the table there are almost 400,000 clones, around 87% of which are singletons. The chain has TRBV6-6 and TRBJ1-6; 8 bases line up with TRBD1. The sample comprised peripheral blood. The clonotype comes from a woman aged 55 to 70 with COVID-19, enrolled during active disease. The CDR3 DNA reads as TGTGCCAGCAGATCGGGACAGGTGGGGTCACCCCTCCACTTT. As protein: CASRSGQVGSPLHF.